The TCR beta chain described here comes from a study of human T cells and chemical hapten exposure. This sample's time point: pre-sensitization, week 0. Documented treatment: therapeutic diphenylcyclopropenone sensitization with weekly scalp DPC. Total RNA was isolated from whole blood that had not been fractionated. This CDR3 comprises 13 residues. The ends lost 6 bases at V and 3 bases at J; junction bases unmatched: 4. Using its own MiXCR run on the RACE reads, TCRdb lists one record per CDR3 protein. The sample lists 99,000 or so distinct CDR3 sequences; about 10% were seen once. This clonotype was recorded at least ten times.

V is TRBV12-3 or TRBV12-4 and J is TRBJ2-7, with 8 positions matching TRBD1. The source material was whole blood, sampled in connection with sensitization to the hapten diphenylcyclopropenone (DPC). The clonotype comes from a woman aged 55 to 70 with alopecia areata. Some clones in this sample may be carry-over from other donors' samples. The CDR3 is CASRIQGDYEQYF. The CDR3 coding sequence is TGTGCCAGCAGAATACAGGGGGACTACGAGCAGTACTTC.